This TCR beta chain was observed in a study of breast tumors, draining lymph nodes, adjacent tissues. Study-level points and caveats: Most tumor T cells seemingly derive from lymph node, then expand in tumor. Compared with lymph nodes, tumors were less diverse; compared with nontumor tissue, more.

Breast cancer patients provided tissue from their axillary draining lymph nodes. Of note for this clonotype: The antigen is not known. This may come from a read error, since a much larger clone is one base off.

TCRdb recomputed calls from the multiplex PCR reads with MiXCR, one row per CDR3 protein. The sample lists some 120,000 distinct CDR3 sequences; approximately 22% were seen once. The CDR3 length is 15 residues. This TCR came from a female donor with breast cancer. Some clones in this sample may be carry-over from other donors' samples. Sequenced: axillary lymph node tissue. This chain uses TRBV12-3 or TRBV12-4 with TRBJ2-1, with a tentative D call TRBD2 (6 bases). CDR3 bases: TGTGCCAGCAGTGGGACTTCAAGCTCCTTCAATGAGCAGTTCTTC. Its translation: CASSGTSSSFNEQFF.